This is a list of T cell receptor beta chains from one sample in a study of PD-1 blockade in classical Hodgkin lymphoma. Here immunoSEQ multiplex PCR was the method, and the copy in TCRdb shows in-frame clones only, minus some. The table lists about 66,000 clones, 71% of them singletons, with about 9.8% in the top ten. This specimen consisted of peripheral blood mononuclear cells (PBMCs), obtained before the second cycle of nivolumab. The receptors come from a human donor with classical Hodgkin lymphoma. Each CDR3 is given with its conserved first and last residue. The D gene is left open where the match is weak. Size is omitted from some rows. Given values are once, few, many or a class for expanded clones.

cdr3_aa	cdr3_nt	d_call	j_call	cdr3_length	v_call	clone_size
CSVSPGGYYGYTF	TGCAGCGTTTCCCCAGGGGGCTACTATGGCTACACCTTC	TRBD1	TRBJ1-2	13	TRBV29-1	NA
CASSFMTTRGTHEQYF	TGTGCCAGCAGTTTTATGACCACCCGGGGGACCCACGAGCAGTACTTC	NA	TRBJ2-7	16	TRBV28	NA
CASSSPISRGRATNEKLFF	TGTGCCAGCAGCTCGCCCATCTCCAGGGGACGTGCAACTAATGAAAAACTGTTTTTT	NA	TRBJ1-4	19	TRBV7-3	once
CASSAGTSNTIYF	TGCGCCAGCAGCGCTGGGACTTCAAACACCATATATTTT	NA	TRBJ1-3	13	TRBV5-1	NA
CASSDAVGTEAFF	TGCGCCAGCAGCGACGCGGTTGGCACTGAAGCTTTCTTT	NA	TRBJ1-1	13	TRBV5-1	NA
CASSGSGTSPETQYF	TGTGCCAGCAGCGGATCCGGGACTAGCCCCGAGACCCAGTACTTC	TRBD2	TRBJ2-5	15	TRBV9	few
CASSFTTYNEQFF	TGTGCCAGCAGCTTTACTACTTACAATGAGCAGTTCTTC	NA	TRBJ2-1	13	TRBV5-6	NA
CASIPGGWLSTGELFF	TGTGCCAGCATCCCAGGGGGATGGCTTAGCACCGGGGAGCTGTTTTTT	TRBD1	TRBJ2-2	16	TRBV28	NA
CASSPGGQPQHF	TGTGCCAGCAGCCCAGGGGGTCAGCCCCAGCATTTT	TRBD1	TRBJ1-5	12	TRBV7-9	few
CASSLYQGDYEQYF	TGTGCCAGCAGCTTATATCAAGGAGACTACGAGCAGTACTTC	NA	TRBJ2-7	14	TRBV7-8	NA
CASSSRWRGLNEKLFF	TGTGCCAGCAGCTCAAGGTGGCGAGGTCTTAATGAAAAACTGTTTTTT	NA	TRBJ1-4	16	TRBV7-2	NA
CASNPYSNQPQHF	TGTGCCAGCAATCCTTATAGCAATCAGCCCCAGCATTTT	NA	TRBJ1-5	13	TRBV28	NA
CASSVGQGGYEQYF	TGTGCCAGCAGCGTCGGACAGGGGGGCTACGAGCAGTACTTC	TRBD1	TRBJ2-7	14	TRBV9	NA
CAWSSLTGTVNTGELFF	TGTGCCTGGAGTTCGCTGACCGGGACAGTGAACACCGGGGAGCTGTTTTTT	TRBD1	TRBJ2-2	17	TRBV30	few
CAPEGIRF	TGTGCTCCCGAAGGGATCCGTTTC	NA	TRBJ1-2	8	TRBV19	NA
CASSLPSGRGYTF	TGTGCCAGCAGCTTACCGTCCGGGAGAGGCTACACCTTC	NA	TRBJ1-2	13	TRBV7-9	NA
CASTTTGTDNYGYTF	TGTGCCAGCACCACTACCGGGACAGATAACTATGGCTACACCTTC	TRBD1	TRBJ1-2	15	TRBV11-3	NA
CASSRAGQAVNGYTF	TGTGCCAGCAGCCGAGCAGGACAGGCGGTCAATGGCTACACCTTC	TRBD1	TRBJ1-2	15	TRBV7-8	NA
CASSSDRQETQYF	TGCGCCAGCAGCTCGGACAGACAAGAGACCCAGTACTTC	NA	TRBJ2-5	13	TRBV5-1	few
CASSLSQPTYNEQFF	TGTGCCAGCAGCTTATCCCAGCCTACTTACAATGAGCAGTTCTTC	NA	TRBJ2-1	15	TRBV7-9	NA
CASSLDGGDEKLFF	TGTGCCAGCAGCTTGGACGGGGGCGATGAAAAACTGTTTTTT	NA	TRBJ1-4	14	TRBV5-4	NA
CASSEGSMTEQFF	TGTGCCAGCAGTGAAGGGTCCATGACTGAGCAGTTCTTC	NA	TRBJ2-1	13	TRBV6-1	NA
CASSEKSGQILGNTIYF	TGTGCCAGCAGTGAAAAATCGGGACAGATTCTCGGAAACACCATATATTTT	TRBD1	TRBJ1-3	17	TRBV2	NA
CASSWKSTNEKLFF	TGTGCCAGCAGTTGGAAGTCAACTAATGAAAAACTGTTTTTT	NA	TRBJ1-4	14	TRBV6-5	few
CASSFSRDEKLFF	TGTGCCAGCAGTTTCTCTAGGGATGAAAAACTGTTTTTT	NA	TRBJ1-4	13	TRBV6-5	NA
CASSSLEGGRSKNIQYF	TGTGCCAGCAGCTCCCTTGAGGGGGGCCGGTCCAAAAACATTCAGTACTTC	NA	TRBJ2-4	17	TRBV5-6	NA
CASSLYLGGQGFEAFF	TGTGCCAGCAGCTTATATCTTGGGGGGCAGGGATTCGAAGCTTTCTTT	NA	TRBJ1-1	16	TRBV7-2	NA
CASSPEDGWAGNYGYTF	TGTGCCAGTAGTCCGGAGGATGGATGGGCAGGGAACTATGGCTACACCTTC	NA	TRBJ1-2	17	TRBV19	NA
CASSSLLGGTSGSNEQFF	TGCGCCAGCAGCTCTCTTCTAGGTGGGACTAGCGGGAGCAATGAGCAGTTCTTC	TRBD2	TRBJ2-1	18	TRBV5-1	NA
CASSWPGTRDEAFF	TGTGCCAGCAGCTGGCCCGGGACAAGAGACGAAGCTTTCTTT	NA	TRBJ1-1	14	TRBV5-5	NA
CASSPAAGQPQHF	TGTGCCAGCTCACCTGCTGCTGGGCAGCCCCAGCATTTT	NA	TRBJ1-5	13	TRBV18	NA
CASSLLRSNTEAFF	TGCGCCAGCAGCCTCTTGAGGTCAAACACTGAAGCTTTCTTT	NA	TRBJ1-1	14	TRBV4-1	NA
CASSLVPYNEQFF	TGTGCCAGCAGCTTAGTACCGTACAATGAGCAGTTCTTC	NA	TRBJ2-1	13	TRBV7-9	NA
CASRLLGTGGGTSSYEQYF	TGTGCCAGTCGCTTGTTGGGGACAGGGGGCGGCACCAGCTCCTACGAGCAGTACTTC	TRBD1	TRBJ2-7	19	TRBV2	NA
CASSPSTTGELFF	TGCGCCAGCAGCCCCTCCACCACCGGGGAGCTGTTTTTT	NA	TRBJ2-2	13	TRBV5-1	few
CASTPGGTLLSGNTIYF	TGTGCCAGCACCCCCGGCGGGACACTTCTCTCTGGAAACACCATATATTTT	NA	TRBJ1-3	17	TRBV28	NA
CSVKGQGSYNEQFF	TGCAGCGTCAAGGGACAGGGGTCCTACAATGAGCAGTTCTTC	TRBD1	TRBJ2-1	14	TRBV29-1	NA
CASSVRGDSNQPQHF	TGTGCCAGCAGCGTACGAGGGGATAGCAATCAGCCCCAGCATTTT	NA	TRBJ1-5	15	TRBV9	NA
CASISSEGCYKQYF	TGCGCCAGCATCTCTAGCGAGGGATGCTACAAGCAGTACTTC	NA	TRBJ2-7	14	TRBV5-1	once
CASRLGGNSYNEQFF	TGTGCCAGTAGGCTAGGCGGGAACTCCTACAATGAGCAGTTCTTC	NA	TRBJ2-1	15	TRBV19	NA
CASSLGAGYGYTF	TGTGCCAGCAGCTTGGGGGCAGGATATGGCTACACCTTC	NA	TRBJ1-2	13	TRBV5-5	NA